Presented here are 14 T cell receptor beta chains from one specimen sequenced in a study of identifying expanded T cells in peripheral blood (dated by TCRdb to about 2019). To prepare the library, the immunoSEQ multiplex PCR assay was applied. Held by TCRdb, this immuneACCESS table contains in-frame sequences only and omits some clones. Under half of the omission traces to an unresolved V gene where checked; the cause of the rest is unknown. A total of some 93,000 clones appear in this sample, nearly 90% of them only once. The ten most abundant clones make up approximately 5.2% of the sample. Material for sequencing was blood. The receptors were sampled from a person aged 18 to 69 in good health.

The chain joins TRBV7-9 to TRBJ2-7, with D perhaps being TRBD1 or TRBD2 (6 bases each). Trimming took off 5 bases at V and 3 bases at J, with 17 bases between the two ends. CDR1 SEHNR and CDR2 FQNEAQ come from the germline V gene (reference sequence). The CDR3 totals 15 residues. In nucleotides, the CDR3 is TGTGCCAGCAGCCAGGAGGGGGTAGGACACTACGAGCAGTACTTC. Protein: CASSQEGVGHYEQYF.

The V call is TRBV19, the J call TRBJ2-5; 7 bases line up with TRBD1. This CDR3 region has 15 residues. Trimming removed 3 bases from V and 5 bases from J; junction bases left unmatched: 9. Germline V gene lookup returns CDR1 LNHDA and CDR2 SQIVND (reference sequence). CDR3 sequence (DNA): TGTGCCAGTAGTATTTACAGGGGACCCTCCGAGACCCAGTACTTC. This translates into CASSIYRGPSETQYF.

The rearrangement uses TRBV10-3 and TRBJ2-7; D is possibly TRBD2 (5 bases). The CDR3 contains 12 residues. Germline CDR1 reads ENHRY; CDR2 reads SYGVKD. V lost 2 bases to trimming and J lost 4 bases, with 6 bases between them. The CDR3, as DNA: TGTGCCATCAGTGAGGAGGGATACGAGCAGTACTTC. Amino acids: CAISEEGYEQYF.

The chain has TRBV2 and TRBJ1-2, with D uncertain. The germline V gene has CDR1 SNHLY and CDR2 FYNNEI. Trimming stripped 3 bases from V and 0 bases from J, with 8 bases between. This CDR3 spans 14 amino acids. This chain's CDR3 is CASSELGTNYGYTF. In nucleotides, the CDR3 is TGTGCCAGCAGTGAGTTGGGGACTAACTATGGCTACACCTTC.

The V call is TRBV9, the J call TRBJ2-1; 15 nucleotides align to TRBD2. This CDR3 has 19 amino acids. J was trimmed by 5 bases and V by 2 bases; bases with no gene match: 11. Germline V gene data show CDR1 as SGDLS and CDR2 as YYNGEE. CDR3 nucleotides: TGTGCCAGCAGCGTGGGACTAGCGGGGGGCAGTGGGATCGACAATGAGCAGTTCTTC. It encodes CASSVGLAGGSGIDNEQFF.

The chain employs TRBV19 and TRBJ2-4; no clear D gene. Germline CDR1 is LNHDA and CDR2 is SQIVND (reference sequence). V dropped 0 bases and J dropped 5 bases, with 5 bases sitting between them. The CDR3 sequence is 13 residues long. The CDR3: CASSIDRQNIQYF. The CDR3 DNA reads TGTGCCAGTAGTATAGATCGCCAAAACATTCAGTACTTC.

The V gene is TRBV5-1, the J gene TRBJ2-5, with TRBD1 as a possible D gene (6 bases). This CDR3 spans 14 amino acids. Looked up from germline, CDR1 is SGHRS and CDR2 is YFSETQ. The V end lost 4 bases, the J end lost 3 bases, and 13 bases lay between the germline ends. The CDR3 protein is CASSPGQGEETQYF. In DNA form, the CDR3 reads TGCGCCAGCAGCCCGGGACAAGGGGAAGAGACCCAGTACTTC. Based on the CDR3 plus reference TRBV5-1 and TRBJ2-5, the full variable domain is KAGVTQTPRYLIKTRGQQVTLSCSPISGHRSVSWYQQTPGQGLQFLFEYFSETQRNKGNFPGRFSGRQFSNSRSEMNVSTLELGDSALYLCASSPGQGEETQYFGPGTRLLVL.

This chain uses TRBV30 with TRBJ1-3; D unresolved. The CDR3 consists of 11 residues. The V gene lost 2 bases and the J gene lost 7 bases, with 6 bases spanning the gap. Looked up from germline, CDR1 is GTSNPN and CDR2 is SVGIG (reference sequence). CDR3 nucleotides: TGTGCCTGGAGTCCGGGGAACACCATATATTTT. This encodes CAWSPGNTIYF.

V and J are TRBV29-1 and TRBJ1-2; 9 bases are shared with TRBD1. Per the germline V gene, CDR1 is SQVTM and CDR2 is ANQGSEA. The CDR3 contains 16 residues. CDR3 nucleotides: TGCAGTGTCTTACCCTCCGGGACAGGGTCTAACTATGGCTACACCTTC. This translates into CSVLPSGTGSNYGYTF.

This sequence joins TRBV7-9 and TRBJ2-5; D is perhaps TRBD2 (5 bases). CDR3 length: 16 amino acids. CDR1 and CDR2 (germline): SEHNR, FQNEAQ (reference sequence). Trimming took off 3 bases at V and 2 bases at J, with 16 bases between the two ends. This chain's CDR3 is CASSFEPGSKQETQYF. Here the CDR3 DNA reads TGTGCCAGCAGCTTCGAGCCGGGATCAAAACAAGAGACCCAGTACTTC.

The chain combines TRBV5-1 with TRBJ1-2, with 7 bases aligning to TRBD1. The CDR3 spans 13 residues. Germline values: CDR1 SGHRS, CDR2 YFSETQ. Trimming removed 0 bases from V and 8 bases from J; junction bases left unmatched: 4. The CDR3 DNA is TGCGCCAGCAGCTTGGAACAGGGGTACGGCTACACCTTC. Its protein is CASSLEQGYGYTF.

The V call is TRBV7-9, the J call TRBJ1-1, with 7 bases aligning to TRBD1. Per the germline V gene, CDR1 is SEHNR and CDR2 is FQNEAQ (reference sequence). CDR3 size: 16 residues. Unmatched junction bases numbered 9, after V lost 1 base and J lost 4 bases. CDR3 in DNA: TGTGCCAGCAGCTTAGAGACAGGGCGGAGGGGCACTGAAGCTTTCTTT. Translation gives CASSLETGRRGTEAFF.

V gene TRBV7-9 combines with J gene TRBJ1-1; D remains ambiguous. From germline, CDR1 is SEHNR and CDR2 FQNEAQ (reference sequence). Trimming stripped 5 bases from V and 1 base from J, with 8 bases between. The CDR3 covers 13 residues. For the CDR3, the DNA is TGTGCCAGCAGCCCCCAGCAGAACACTGAAGCTTTCTTT. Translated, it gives CASSPQQNTEAFF.

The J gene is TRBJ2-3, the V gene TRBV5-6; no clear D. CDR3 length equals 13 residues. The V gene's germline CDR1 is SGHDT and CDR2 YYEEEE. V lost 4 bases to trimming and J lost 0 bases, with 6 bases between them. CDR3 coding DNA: TGTGCCAGCAGCGTCTCTAGCACAGATACGCAGTATTTT. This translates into CASSVSSTDTQYF.